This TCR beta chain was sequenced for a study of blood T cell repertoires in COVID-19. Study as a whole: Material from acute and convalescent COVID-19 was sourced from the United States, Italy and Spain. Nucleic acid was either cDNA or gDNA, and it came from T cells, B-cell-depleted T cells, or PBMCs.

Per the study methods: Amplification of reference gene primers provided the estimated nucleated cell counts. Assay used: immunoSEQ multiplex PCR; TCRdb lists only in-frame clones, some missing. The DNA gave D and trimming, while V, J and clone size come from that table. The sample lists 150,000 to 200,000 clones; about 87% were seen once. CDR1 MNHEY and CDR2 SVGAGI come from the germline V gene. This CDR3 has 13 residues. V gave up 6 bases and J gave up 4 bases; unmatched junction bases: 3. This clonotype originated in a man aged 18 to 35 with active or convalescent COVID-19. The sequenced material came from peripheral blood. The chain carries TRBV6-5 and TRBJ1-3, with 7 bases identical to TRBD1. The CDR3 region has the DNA TGTGCCAGCAGCGAGACAGGGGGAAACACCATATATTTT. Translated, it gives CASSETGGNTIYF.